The rows below give T cell receptor beta chains drawn from one sample of a study of a mutant IDH1 vaccine in newly diagnosed glioma. Data came from immunoSEQ multiplex PCR; TCRdb stores just in-frame clones and leaves some out. The data show approximately 67,000 clones, more than 70% seen once. The source material was peripheral blood mononuclear cells (PBMCs), sampled from a glioma patient treated with radiotherapy, temozolomide or both. Receptor source: a woman aged 18-29 years with glioma. Some clones in this sample may be carry-over from other donors' samples. Each CDR3 is given with its conserved first and last residue. Each record gives: V gene, D gene, clone size, J gene, CDR3 DNA, CDR3 protein. A D gene is named only where the DNA matches it firmly. The size of a clone is reported for some rows only, either as once, few or many, or as a class for expanded clones.

>TRBV2|TRBD1|NA|TRBJ2-1
TGTGCCAGCAGGGGACAGGACAGCTCCTACAATGAGCAGTTCTTC
CASRGQDSSYNEQFF
>TRBV5-1|NA|NA|TRBJ1-2
TGCGCCAGCAGCTTCGGGCGTTTACCGTTGAACTATGGCTACACCTTC
CASSFGRLPLNYGYTF
>TRBV11-2|NA|NA|TRBJ2-3
TGTGCCAGCAGCTTAAGAGGGGATCGCACAGATACGCAGTATTTT
CASSLRGDRTDTQYF
>TRBV2|NA|NA|TRBJ1-4
TGTGCCAGCAGTGAAGTCTGGGGTGAAAAACTGTTTTTT
CASSEVWGEKLFF
>TRBV29-1|TRBD2|NA|TRBJ2-1
TGCAGCGTTGCGGGACTAGCGGGTTCAGTCTTC
CSVAGLAGSVF
>TRBV7-8|TRBD2|NA|TRBJ2-3
TGTGCCAGCAGTCCGAAACGGGGGGGGACAGATACGCAGTATTTT
CASSPKRGGTDTQYF
>TRBV5-1|TRBD1|NA|TRBJ2-3
TGCGCCAGCAGCTTACCGGGACAGGCAGATACGCAGTATTTT
CASSLPGQADTQYF
>TRBV12-5|NA|NA|TRBJ1-3
TGTGCTAGCTCGATAGGGGCTGGAAACACCATATATTTT
CASSIGAGNTIYF
>TRBV30|TRBD1|NA|TRBJ2-7
TGTGCCTGGAGCGCCGGGACAGGGCGCGAGCAGTACTTC
CAWSAGTGREQYF
>TRBV6-5|NA|NA|TRBJ1-2
TGTGCCAGCAGTTACGGGATTAACTATGGCTACACCTTC
CASSYGINYGYTF
>TRBV6-6|TRBD1|NA|TRBJ1-3
TGTGCCAGCAGTTACGCACAGGGGGCAGGATACAACACCATATATTTT
CASSYAQGAGYNTIYF
>TRBV6-4|NA|NA|TRBJ2-3
TGTGCCAGCAGGGAACAGGGTTCAGATACGCAGTATTTT
CASREQGSDTQYF
>TRBV5-1|NA|NA|TRBJ1-2
TGCGCCAGCAGCGGCGTGGGGTCGGCCTATGGCTACACCTTC
CASSGVGSAYGYTF
>TRBV5-1|NA|NA|TRBJ2-7
TGCGCCAGCAGCTTCACCAGGGCCCTTCGTAACTACGAGCAGTACTTC
CASSFTRALRNYEQYF
>TRBV5-1|TRBD1|NA|TRBJ1-2
TGCGCCAGCAGGGAGGGGGCCGACTATGGCTACACCTTC
CASREGADYGYTF
>TRBV5-1|NA|once|TRBJ1-1
TGCGCCAGCAGCCCTAATACAGGGAACACTGAAGCTTTCTTT
CASSPNTGNTEAFF
>TRBV5-4|NA|NA|TRBJ2-3
TGTGCCAGCAGCTTGGGGGGGACCTCGGCGCAGTATTTT
CASSLGGTSAQYF